These 9 T cell receptor beta chains originate from one sample sequenced in a study of shared clonotypes between healthy human individuals. Profiled with immunoSEQ multiplex PCR; TCRdb holds only in-frame clones, not every one. This table has about 2.3 million clones, approximately 95% appearing once. Sequences were obtained from naive CD4+ T cells from PBMCs. The subset was: CD45RA+ positively selected. These receptors originate from a man aged 18-30 years in good health. Some clones in this sample may be carry-over from other donors' samples.

The rearrangement links TRBV28 to TRBJ2-2; TRBD1 matches at 9 bases. The CDR3 is 15 residues long. The V gene's germline CDR1 is MDHEN and CDR2 SYDVKM. Unmatched junction bases numbered 8, after V lost 8 bases and J lost 4 bases. CDR3 loop: CASGTGGRGTGELFF. The DNA for the CDR3 is TGTGCCAGCGGAACAGGGGGCAGGGGCACCGGGGAGCTGTTTTTT.

Details on this clone: The junction shows a germline mismatch at one end, possibly a read error. Other DNA sequences of this sample code for an identical CDR3. The chain combines TRBV7-2 with TRBJ2-3; TRBD1 matches at 11 bases. The CDR3 has 16 amino acids. The germline gives CDR1 SGHTA, CDR2 FQGNSA. The CDR3 DNA reads as TGTGCCAGCAGCCTAGCCGGGACAGGGGGTACAGATACGCAGTATTTT. It translates to CASSLAGTGGTDTQYF.

The rearrangement uses TRBV2 and TRBJ2-2, with D possibly TRBD2 on 6 matching bases. This CDR3 has 16 residues. Per the germline V gene, CDR1 is SNHLY and CDR2 is FYNNEI. The V end lost 4 bases, the J end lost 0 bases, and 12 bases lay between the germline ends. The CDR3 region is CASSARRGTNTGELFF. The CDR3, as DNA: TGTGCCAGCAGTGCCCGCCGGGGGACGAACACCGGGGAGCTGTTTTTT.

V is TRBV5-1 and J is TRBJ1-4, with unresolved D. CDR1 and CDR2 from the germline V gene are SGHRS and YFSETQ. The CDR3 is 14 residues long. The V and J ends lost 3 bases and 4 bases respectively, with 10 bases between them. CDR3 sequence (DNA): TGCGCCAGCAGCTCTAAAGGGAATAATGAAAAACTGTTTTTT. Protein sequence: CASSSKGNNEKLFF.

The gene calls are TRBV5-6 and TRBJ2-7; D call uncertain. The CDR3 spans 13 residues. Germline CDR1 SGHDT, CDR2 YYEEEE. Trimming pared 10 bases from V and 2 bases from J, leaving 16 bases between. The DNA for the CDR3 is TGTGCCTACCACCCGGGTATTGCCTACGAGCAGTACTTC. This encodes CAYHPGIAYEQYF.

A single count supports this clone. V and J are TRBV28 and TRBJ2-5; 10 bases map to TRBD2. The CDR3 covers 16 residues. Trimming cost V 3 bases and J 5 bases; bases outside gene matches: 9. Looked up from germline, CDR1 is MDHEN and CDR2 is SYDVKM. CDR3 loop: CASSLRSGRVFETQYF. The CDR3 DNA reads as TGTGCCAGCAGTTTGAGGAGCGGGAGGGTTTTTGAGACCCAGTACTTC. Combining the CDR3 with reference TRBV28 and TRBJ2-5 gives the whole variable domain DVKVTQSSRYLVKRTGEKVFLECVQDMDHENMFWYRQDPGLGLRLIYFSYDVKMKEKGDIPEGYSVSREKKERFSLILESASTNQTSMYLCASSLRSGRVFETQYFGPGTRLLVL.

CDR3 sequence (DNA): TGTGCCAGCAGCTTAAATAGAGAGGAGACCCAGTACTTC. Translating gives CASSLNREETQYF. The gene calls are TRBV7-6 and TRBJ2-5; D is uncertain. The CDR3 length is 13 residues. V was shortened by 2 bases and J by 5 bases, with 9 bases between the two germline ends. Germline values: CDR1 SGHVS, CDR2 FNYEAQ.

The CDR3 nucleotides read TGTGCCAGTAGCAGCGGGAACTACAATGAGCAGTTCTTC. It encodes CASSSGNYNEQFF. The chain uses TRBV19 and TRBJ2-1; 7 bases are a match to TRBD2. This CDR3 is 13 amino acids long. CDR1 is LNHDA, CDR2 SQIVND, per germline (reference sequence). V was pared by 6 bases and J by 3 bases, with 2 bases of the junction left unmatched.

The rearrangement uses TRBV6-1 and TRBJ2-7; 9 nucleotides agree with TRBD2. The trim removed 3 bases at V and 5 bases at J, leaving 8 bases unmatched. Germline CDR1 reads MNHNS; CDR2 reads SASEGT. CDR3 size: 15 residues. The CDR3 here is CASSEWREGRHEQYF. In nucleotides, the CDR3 is TGTGCCAGCAGTGAGTGGCGGGAGGGCCGCCACGAGCAGTACTTC.